This TCR beta chain came from a study of shared clonotypes between healthy human individuals. Data came from immunoSEQ multiplex PCR; TCRdb stores just in-frame clones and leaves some out. The repertoire includes millions of clones, about 92% of them detected once, and 1.5% to 2% sits in the top ten. Terminally differentiated effector memory CD45RA+ cells were excluded from the naive CD8 cells, which were CD45RO-negative and positively selected for CCR7. The trim removed 0 bases at V and 0 bases at J, leaving 2 bases unmatched. Germline CDR1 and CDR2: SGDLS and YYNGEE. The CDR3 totals 17 residues. The sequenced sample consisted of naive CD8+ T cells from PBMCs. The receptor comes from a man between 18 and 29 years old in good health. Some clones in this sample may be carry-over from other donors' samples. The chain combines TRBV9 with TRBJ2-2; 10 bases match TRBD2. CDR3 sequence reads: CASSVDGLAANTGELFF. CDR3 DNA: TGTGCCAGCAGCGTAGATGGACTAGCGGCGAACACCGGGGAGCTGTTTTTT. Full variable domain (missing parts from reference TRBV9 and TRBJ2-2): DSGVTQTPKHLITATGQRVTLRCSPRSGDLSVYWYQQSLDQGLQFLIQYYNGEERAKGNILERFSAQQFPDLHSELNLSSLELGDSALYFCASSVDGLAANTGELFFGEGSRLTVL.